This is a list of T cell receptor beta chains from one sample in a study of tumor and adjacent non-tumor tissue in lung cancer. Each CDR3 protein is one row after TCRdb ran MiXCR on the multiplex PCR reads. The data contain around 100,000 distinct CDR3 sequences, approximately 60% of them seen just once; the ten biggest clones take up less than 20%. Sequencing was carried out using distant non-tumor lung tissue. The receptors derive from a man aged 25-45 years with non-small cell lung cancer. Both conserved end residues are part of each CDR3. The D gene is left open where the match is weak. The listing skips clone size in some rows; elsewhere it reads once, few, many or a size class.

NA 12 many TRBJ1-3 TRBV5-6 TGTGCCAGCAGCCTCCGGGGAAACACCATATATTTT CASSLRGNTIYF
NA 15 many TRBJ1-3 TRBV4-1 TGCGCCAGCAGCCAACAACCGCAAACTGGAAACACCATATATTTT CASSQQPQTGNTIYF
TRBD1 14 many TRBJ2-5 TRBV5-5 TGTGCCAGCAGCGCGGGACAGGGACGAGAGACCCAGTACTTC CASSAGQGRETQYF
TRBD1 15 many TRBJ2-7 TRBV7-2 TGTGCCAGCAGCCCTCAGGGACAGGGGTCCTACGAGCAGTACTTC CASSPQGQGSYEQYF
NA 16 many TRBJ1-6 TRBV28 TGTGCCAGCAGCGTGACAGCAAGCTCCTATAATTCACCCCTCCACTTT CASSVTASSYNSPLHF
NA 12 NA TRBJ2-3 TRBV12-3/TRBV12-4 TGTGCCAGCAGTATCAGTGTAAATGCGCAGTATTTT CASSISVNAQYF
NA 12 many TRBJ1-2 TRBV29-1 TGCAGCGTTGAAAGCGGGGGCCATGGCTACACCTTC CSVESGGHGYTF
NA 16 NA TRBJ1-2 TRBV6-5 TGTGCCAGCAGTCCAAACCTCATGATGACTAACTATGACTACACCTTC CASSPNLMMTNYDYTF
NA 12 NA TRBJ2-3 TRBV7-8 TGTGCCAGCAGCTTATACGCCTATGTGGGGTATTTT CASSLYAYVGYF
TRBD2 14 few TRBJ2-1 TRBV19 TGTGCCAGTAGCCGACTAGCAGAAAGGAATGAGCAGTTCTTC CASSRLAERNEQFF
NA 15 NA TRBJ1-1 TRBV11-3 TGTGCCAGCAGCTTAGCAACCAGCATGAACACAGAAGCTTTCTTT CASSLATSMNTEAFF
TRBD1 13 NA TRBJ1-1 TRBV11-3 TGTGCCAGCAGCTCAACAGGGGGCAGCCGGGCTTTCTTT CASSSTGGSRAFF
TRBD1 16 NA TRBJ2-3 TRBV29-1 TGCAGCGCTGATGCCCCGGGACAGGGGGCGACAGATACGCAGTATTTT CSADAPGQGATDTQYF
NA 14 NA TRBJ2-1 TRBV10-3 TGTGCCATCAGTGGAACCGGGACAAACAATGAGCAGTTCTTC CAISGTGTNNEQFF
TRBD1 15 once TRBJ1-1 TRBV29-1 TGCAGCGCCGCCCTCCGGGACAGTCTAAACACTGAAGCTATCTTT CSAALRDSLNTEAIF
TRBD1 12 many TRBJ1-1 TRBV29-1 TGCAGTGCAACAGGGGGCGGCACTGAAGCTTTCTTT CSATGGGTEAFF
TRBD2 14 NA TRBJ2-7 TRBV7-2 TGTGCCTGCATTAGCGGGGGGAGCTCCTACGAGCAGTACTTC CACISGGSSYEQYF
NA 14 many TRBJ1-1 TRBV5-4 TGTGCCAGCAGCTCCGGGACCGCAAGGCCTGAAGCTTTCTTT CASSSGTARPEAFF
NA 16 NA TRBJ1-4 TRBV5-6 TGTGCCAGCAGCTCGGCGGCCGGGGGCAAGGACGAAAAACTGTTTTTT CASSSAAGGKDEKLFF
NA 14 once TRBJ2-7 TRBV29-1 TGCAGCTTTAATAGAGGGACACCCAACTACGAGCAGTACTTC CSFNRGTPNYEQYF
NA 12 many TRBJ1-1 TRBV10-3 TGTGCCACCGGCAGAAGTCTGACTGAAGCTTTCTTT CATGRSLTEAFF
NA 13 many TRBJ1-4 TRBV29-1 TGCAGCGTCTTGGCTGCAACTAATGAAAAACTGTTTTTT CSVLAATNEKLFF
TRBD1 14 many TRBJ1-6 TRBV6-6 TGTGCCAGCAGTGATACCGGGACAGTTTCACCCCTCCACTTT CASSDTGTVSPLHF
NA 13 few TRBJ2-3 TRBV13 TGTGCCAGCAGCAGACGGACTGCAGATACGCAGTATTTT CASSRRTADTQYF
NA 14 many TRBJ2-1 TRBV12-3/TRBV12-4 TGTGCCAGCAGTTGGGGGCTCTCCTACAATGAGCAGTTCTTC CASSWGLSYNEQFF
TRBD1 12 many TRBJ2-7 TRBV29-1 TGCAGCGTGTCCGGGACAGTTTACGAGCAGTACTTC CSVSGTVYEQYF
NA 12 large TRBJ2-7 TRBV4-1 TGCGCCAGCAGCCAAGATTTTGCCGAGCAGTACTTC CASSQDFAEQYF
NA 14 many TRBJ2-7 TRBV7-8 TGTGCCAGCAGCTTAGTTTGGGGGGCCGGCGAGCAGTACTTC CASSLVWGAGEQYF
NA 14 NA TRBJ2-5 TRBV11-2 TGTGCTAGCAGCACCCGGGACGGAGGGGAGACCCAGTACTTC CASSTRDGGETQYF
NA 14 large TRBJ2-7 TRBV12-3/TRBV12-4 TGTGCCAGCAGTTTGGGGCTGCCCCCCTACGAGCAGTACTTC CASSLGLPPYEQYF
NA 14 once TRBJ1-6 TRBV11-2 TGTGCCAGCAGCCCAGGAGAGGCTAATTCACCCCTCCACTTT CASSPGEANSPLHF
TRBD1 14 NA TRBJ2-7 TRBV11-3 TGTGCCAGCACTCCCTGGACAGGAGCCTACGAGCAGTACTTC CASTPWTGAYEQYF
TRBD1 14 once TRBJ2-7 TRBV12-3/TRBV12-4 TGTGCCAGCAGGAAGACAGGGCCGTCCTACGAGCACTACTTC CASRKTGPSYEHYF
NA 11 NA TRBJ2-7 TRBV20-1 TGCAGTGTTAGGGGGACTTACGAGCAGTACTTC CSVRGTYEQYF
NA 14 NA TRBJ1-2 TRBV5-4 TGTGTCAGCAGTCTAGGAGTGGGGGGCTATGGCTACACTTTC CVSSLGVGGYGYTF
NA 15 NA TRBJ2-7 TRBV11-2 TGTGCTAGCAGACTAGATCGAGACATCTACTACGAGCAGTACTTC CASRLDRDIYYEQYF
TRBD2 17 NA TRBJ2-7 TRBV24-1 TGTGCCACCAGCGAGCTTTCTGGGAGGGAAGCTTTCCACGAGCAGTACTTC CATSELSGREAFHEQYF
NA 12 NA TRBJ2-7 TRBV20-1 TGCAGTGCCGAGGTAGACTCCTACGAGCAGTACTTC CSAEVDSYEQYF
NA 12 NA TRBJ1-1 TRBV11-3 TGTGCCAACAGCTTAGTGAGCACTGAAGCTTTCTTT CANSLVSTEAFF
NA 12 NA TRBJ1-5 TRBV20-1 TGCAGTGCTACCACAGCCTATCAGCCCCAGCATTTC CSATTAYQPQHF
NA 13 NA TRBJ2-5 TRBV7-2 TGTGCCAGCAGCTTAACGGTTATAGAGACCCAGTACTTC CASSLTVIETQYF
TRBD2 17 NA TRBJ2-6 TRBV6-2/TRBV6-3 TGTGCCAGCAGTTACTCGACTGGCGGGGGTGGGGCCAACGTCCTGACTTTC CASSYSTGGGGANVLTF
NA 14 NA TRBJ2-3 TRBV12-3/TRBV12-4 TGTGCCAACAGTTTTAGAGGCTCCACAGATACGCAGTATTTT CANSFRGSTDTQYF
NA 15 NA TRBJ2-6 TRBV5-6 TGTGTCAGCGCCCTGGAGAGCTTTGGGGCCAACGTCCTGACTTTC CVSALESFGANVLTF
NA 13 many TRBJ2-5 TRBV20-1 TGCAGTGCGGGGGACTCAAGGCCAGAGACCCAGTACTTC CSAGDSRPETQYF
TRBD1 15 many TRBJ1-3 TRBV11-2 TGTGCCAGCAGCTTAGATGGGACAGGAGGAAACACCATATATTTT CASSLDGTGGNTIYF
NA 13 NA TRBJ1-1 TRBV20-1 TGCAGTGCAAGAGAGGGGCCATGGACTGAAGCTTTCTTT CSAREGPWTEAFF
TRBD2 14 NA TRBJ2-5 TRBV29-1 TGTAGCGTTGATTGGCGGGGGGTAGGCGAGACCCGGTACTTC CSVDWRGVGETRYF
TRBD1 15 NA TRBJ2-1 TRBV11-3 TGCGCCAGCAGCCTAGGGTGGGACAGCTACAATGAGCACTTCTTC CASSLGWDSYNEHFF
NA 15 NA TRBJ1-6 TRBV4-3 TGCGTCAGCAGCCAAGAAGGCCTCTATAATTCACCCCTCCATTTT CVSSQEGLYNSPLHF
NA 14 NA TRBJ1-2 TRBV6-6 TGTGTCAGCTACCGGGACACCACTAACTATGGCTACACCTTC CVSYRDTTNYGYTF
NA 14 NA TRBJ2-7 TRBV11-3 TGTGCCAGCAGCTCGACTGGCGGGTTCGCAAAGCAGTACTTC CASSSTGGFAKQYF
NA 15 NA TRBJ1-2 TRBV6-1 TGTGCCAGCAGAGGGGACTGGGGCAACAACTATGGTTACACCTTC CASRGDWGNNYGYTF
NA 13 once TRBJ2-7 TRBV20-1 TGCAGTGCTAAGACCTCTATGGGGCACGAGCAGTACTTC CSAKTSMGHEQYF
NA 13 NA TRBJ2-4 TRBV20-1 TGCAGTGCCCCCTGGCCCATCGGAAACATTAAGTACTTC CSAPWPIGNIKYF
NA 14 few TRBJ1-2 TRBV10-3 TGTGCCATCAGTGAAGGAGGCTCGTACTATGGCTACACCTTC CAISEGGSYYGYTF
NA 16 many TRBJ1-6 TRBV6-1 TGTGCCAGCAGTGAGGGCCCAGGTGGGGCGAATTCACCCCTCCACTTT CASSEGPGGANSPLHF
NA 17 NA TRBJ2-1 TRBV11-2 TGTGCCAGCAGCCCAGGACTGTTCCCGAGCTCCTACAATGAGCAGTTCTTC CASSPGLFPSSYNEQFF
TRBD1 14 NA TRBJ2-4 TRBV11-2 TGTGCAAGCAGCCTCACGGACAGGGTTCACATTCAGTACTTC CASSLTDRVHIQYF